This T cell receptor (beta chain) originates from a study of CD4 T cells in relation to SARS-CoV-2 and coronaviruses. Study in general: PBMCs were cultured with antigen for roughly 9 days before TCR beta sequencing. The HLA restriction of the shared crossreactive spike epitopes was mapped. Study-level findings and limits: Pre-pandemic and post-infection samples never came from the same donor.

Clones were sequenced by immunoSEQ multiplex PCR, and TCRdb holds only the in-frame ones, with some missing. The table lists about 39,000 clones, approximately 80% of them singletons, with about 20% in the top ten. Trimming took off 5 bases at V and 14 bases at J, with 22 bases between the two ends. Germline V CDR1 and CDR2: SGHTA, FQGNSA. The CDR3 sequence is 14 residues long. A remark on this clone: What it recognizes is unknown.

The chain couples TRBV7-2 to TRBJ2-4; the D call may be TRBD1 or TRBD2 (5 bases each). The sample was memory CD4+ T cells from PBMCs, cultured in vitro. This TCR was recovered from an adult with COVID-19. The CDR3 spells CASSIGTAPLWKYF. In DNA, the CDR3 is TGTGCCAGCAGCATAGGGACCGCGCCCTTATGGAAGTACTTC. Combining the CDR3 with reference TRBV7-2 and TRBJ2-4 gives the whole variable domain GAGVSQSPSNKVTEKGKDVELRCDPISGHTALYWYRQSLGQGLEFLIYFQGNSAPDKSGLPSDRFSAERTGGSVSTLTIQRTQQEDSAVYLCASSIGTAPLWKYFGAGTRLSVL.